This T cell receptor beta chain was captured in a study of T cells in localized non-small cell lung cancer. Study findings and constraints: Highest T cell clonality was seen in uninvolved adjacent lung, surpassing that measured in tumor. With higher T cell density in blood came longer overall survival. Detection in adjacent lung was observed for a median 57 of the top 100 tumor clones.

The CDR3 extends over 14 amino acids. CDR1 and CDR2 from the germline V gene are SEHNR and FQNEAQ (reference sequence). V dropped 3 bases and J dropped 2 bases, with 9 bases sitting between them. Assay: immunoSEQ multiplex PCR; the TCRdb copy retains only in-frame clones and omits some. The data show around 140,000 clones, 89% seen once. In the case of this clone: As yet, its antigen is unknown.

The sequencing used peripheral blood, collected before any cancer treatment. The chain has TRBV7-9 and TRBJ2-3; no reliable D call. The sequence was obtained from a female donor aged 60 or older with stage I lung adenocarcinoma. In DNA, the CDR3 is TGTGCCAGCAGCTTGACTTCGCCCACAGATACGCAGTATTTT. Its protein product is CASSLTSPTDTQYF.